This T cell receptor (beta chain) was sequenced during a study of T-cell memory formation after mild COVID-19. Study information: Among the donors, TCR clusters were largely specific to each donor. Whole-study findings and limits: The pre-infection memory compartment contained some responding clones, suggesting cross-reactive memory joined.

Regarding this clonotype: Its specificity is unknown.

The CDR3 consists of 13 residues. Germline V CDR1 and CDR2: MGHRA, YSYEKL. V lost 6 bases and J lost 5; bases outside the gene matches: 7. TCRdb re-called the 5' RACE reads with MiXCR, one entry per CDR3 protein. The sample includes approximately 490,000 distinct CDR3 sequences, about 20% of them seen just once. The sequence was obtained from an adult woman who had mild COVID-19 (a few samples of this study predate the infection). Cell type and time point are not known. The material sequenced was PBMCs or a T cell subset sorted from them (not recorded which). The rearrangement uses TRBV4-1 and TRBJ2-7, with 7 nucleotides matching TRBD1. The CDR3 region has the DNA TGCGCCAGCAGACCGACAGGGATCCACGAGCAGTACTTC. This gives the protein CASRPTGIHEQYF.